The present T cell receptor (beta chain) was sequenced within a study of cytomegalovirus exposure and HLA in healthy donors. This clone was detected once. This CDR3 comprises 14 residues. V lost 1 base, J lost 4 bases, and 11 bases lay in between. Germline CDR1 SGHTS, CDR2 YDEGEE. Primers: 60 Vbeta forward and 13 Jbeta reverse. TCRdb keeps only in-frame clones here, not all; method: immunoSEQ multiplex PCR. The sample carries approximately 200,000 clones, approximately 85% recorded once. Sequenced input: PBMCs. This TCR was recovered from a girl aged 5 to 17 in good health and CMV-seropositive. The V and J genes are TRBV5-8 and TRBJ1-2; D is perhaps TRBD1 (5 bases). This CDR3 is CASSLFRDSYGYTF. The DNA for the CDR3 is TGTGCCAGCAGCTTGTTCCGGGACTCCTATGGCTACACCTTC.